This TCR beta chain derives from a study of regulatory T cells in long-lasting Graves disease. Study-wide findings and caveats: Persistent Graves' patients showed less TCR diversity than newly diagnosed patients showed. Persistent cases favored TRBV28, TRBJ1-2 and TRBJ2-5.

Documented time point: newly diagnosed GD, antithyroid drugs for less than 3 months. Preparation of the TCR library used RNA extracted from PBMCs. In each case, Graves' disease was diagnosed per American Thyroid Association guidelines. CDR3-region Arm-PCR and iRepertoire HTBI primers produced the TCR beta libraries. TCRdb re-called the multiplex PCR reads through MiXCR, storing one row per CDR3 protein. The data contain 530,000 or so distinct CDR3 sequences, 15% to 20% of them singletons. This clonotype has just a few counts. Its antigen is undetermined. Germline CDR1 reads DFQATT; CDR2 reads SNEGSKA (reference sequence). V lost 5 bases and J 5 bases, leaving 13 bases between the germline ends. CDR3 size: 12 residues. The data also belong to a second study, concerning T cells in Graves' hyperthyroidism and ophthalmopathy. This second study says: Diagnosing involved the use of clinical symptoms, serum thyroxine and TRAb, thyroid ultrasound and orbital computed tomography.

This clonotype originated in a man between 18 and 29 years old with Graves disease. Sequenced material: peripheral blood mononuclear cells (PBMCs), taken at new diagnosis, from a patient treated with antithyroid drugs. The chain has TRBV20-1 and TRBJ2-7; D tentatively reads TRBD1 or TRBD2 (5 bases each). CDR3 in amino acids: CSAVRGDDEQYF. CDR3 in DNA: TGCAGTGCTGTTAGAGGGGACGACGAGCAGTACTTC.